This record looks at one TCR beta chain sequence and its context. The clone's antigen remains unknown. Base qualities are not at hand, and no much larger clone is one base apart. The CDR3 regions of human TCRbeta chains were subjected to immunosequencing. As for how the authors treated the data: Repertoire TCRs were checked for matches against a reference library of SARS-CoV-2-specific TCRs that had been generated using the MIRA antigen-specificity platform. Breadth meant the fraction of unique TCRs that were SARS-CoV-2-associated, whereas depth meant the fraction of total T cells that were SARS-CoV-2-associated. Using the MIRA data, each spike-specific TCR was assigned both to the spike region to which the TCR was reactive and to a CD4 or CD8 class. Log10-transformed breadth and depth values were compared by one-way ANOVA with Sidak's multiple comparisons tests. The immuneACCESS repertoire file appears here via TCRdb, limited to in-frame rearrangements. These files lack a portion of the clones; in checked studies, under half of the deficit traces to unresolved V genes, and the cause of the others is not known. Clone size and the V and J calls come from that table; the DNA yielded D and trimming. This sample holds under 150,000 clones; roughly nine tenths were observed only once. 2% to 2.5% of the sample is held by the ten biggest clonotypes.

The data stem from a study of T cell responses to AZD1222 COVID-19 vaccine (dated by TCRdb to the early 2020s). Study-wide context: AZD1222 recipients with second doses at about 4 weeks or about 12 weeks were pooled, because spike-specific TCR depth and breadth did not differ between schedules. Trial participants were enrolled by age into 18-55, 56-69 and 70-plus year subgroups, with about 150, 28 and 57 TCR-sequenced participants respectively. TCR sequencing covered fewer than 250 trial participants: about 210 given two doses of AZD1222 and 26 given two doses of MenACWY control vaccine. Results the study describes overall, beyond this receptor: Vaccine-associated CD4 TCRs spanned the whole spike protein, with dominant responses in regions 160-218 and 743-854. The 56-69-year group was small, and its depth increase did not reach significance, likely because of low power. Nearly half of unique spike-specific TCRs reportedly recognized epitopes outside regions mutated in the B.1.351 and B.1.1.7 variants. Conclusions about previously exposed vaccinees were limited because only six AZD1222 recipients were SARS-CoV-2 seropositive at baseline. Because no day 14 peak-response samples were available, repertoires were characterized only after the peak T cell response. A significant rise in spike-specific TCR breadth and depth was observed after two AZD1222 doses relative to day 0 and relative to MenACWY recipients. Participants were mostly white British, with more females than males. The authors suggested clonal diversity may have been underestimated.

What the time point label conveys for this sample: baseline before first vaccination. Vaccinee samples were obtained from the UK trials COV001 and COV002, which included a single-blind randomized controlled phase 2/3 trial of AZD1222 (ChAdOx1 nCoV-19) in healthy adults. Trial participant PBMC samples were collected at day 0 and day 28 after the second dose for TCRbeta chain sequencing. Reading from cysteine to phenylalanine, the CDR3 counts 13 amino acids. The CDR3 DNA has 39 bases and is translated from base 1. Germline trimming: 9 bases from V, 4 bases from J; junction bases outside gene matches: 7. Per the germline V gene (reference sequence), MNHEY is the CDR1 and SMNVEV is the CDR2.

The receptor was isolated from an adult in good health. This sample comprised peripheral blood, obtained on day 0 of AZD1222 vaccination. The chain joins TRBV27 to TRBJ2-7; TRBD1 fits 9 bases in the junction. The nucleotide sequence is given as TGTGCCAGATTGGACAGGGGACATTACGAGCAGTACTTC. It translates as CARLDRGHYEQYF.